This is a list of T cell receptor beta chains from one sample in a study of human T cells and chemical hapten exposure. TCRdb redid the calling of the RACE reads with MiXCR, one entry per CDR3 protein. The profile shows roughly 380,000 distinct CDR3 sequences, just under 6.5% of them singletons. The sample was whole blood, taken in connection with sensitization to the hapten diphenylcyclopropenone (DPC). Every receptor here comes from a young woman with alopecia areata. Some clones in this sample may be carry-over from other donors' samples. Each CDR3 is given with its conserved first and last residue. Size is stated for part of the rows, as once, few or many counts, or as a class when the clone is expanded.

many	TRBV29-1	CSVEGDPAKNIQYF
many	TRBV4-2	CASSLTSGGTVYEQYF
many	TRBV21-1	CASNRQSGPRNSPLHF
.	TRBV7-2	CASSLAPGGRGVQYF
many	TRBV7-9	CASSRDRENSPLHF
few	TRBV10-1	CASSAETQYF
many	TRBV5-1	CASSYAGTGLNTEAFF
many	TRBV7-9	CASSQGNQPQHF
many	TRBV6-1	CASSERGTGAIYGYTF
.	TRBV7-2	CASSPLARLKSSYNEQFF
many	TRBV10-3	CAISAGTSTDTQYF
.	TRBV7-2	CASSSVRGGRIEQFF
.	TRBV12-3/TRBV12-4	CATEQGTGNTIYF
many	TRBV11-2	CASSLDAYTEAFF